The 15 T cell receptor beta chains listed next were all sequenced from one sample in a study of T-cell reconstitution after alpha-beta-depleted transplantation in children. TCRbeta library construction was performed incorporating unique molecular identifiers. A single record per CDR3 protein comes from TCRdb applying MiXCR to the PCR reads. The profile shows hundreds of thousands of distinct CDR3 sequences, approximately 17% of them singletons. The sequenced sample was PBMCs from the stem cell graft donor, obtained from the stem cell graft. These TCRs come from a human donor who donated a stem cell graft to a child with acute myeloid leukemia.

J is TRBJ2-2 and V is TRBV20-1; D is unresolved. V lost 3 bases and J lost 8, with 7 bases in between. Germline V CDR1 and CDR2: DFQATT, SNEGSKA (reference sequence). The CDR3 runs 11 residues. The CDR3 nucleotides read TGCAGTGCTAGTAAACTAGGGGAGCTGTTTTTT. It translates to CSASKLGELFF.

This clonotype was detected many times. This sequence joins TRBV12-3 or TRBV12-4 and TRBJ2-7; D might be TRBD1 (5 bases). Trimming removed 1 base at V and 5 bases at J, with 12 bases between. The CDR3 sequence is 14 residues long. CDR3 protein: CASSLEQGRNEQYF. The CDR3 bases are TGTGCCAGCAGTTTAGAGCAGGGTAGGAACGAGCAGTACTTC.

This clonotype has a count of ten or more. V gene TRBV5-5 combines with J gene TRBJ1-5; weak D call: TRBD1 (5 bases). CDR3 length equals 17 residues. Germline CDR1 is SGHKS and CDR2 is YYEKEE (reference sequence). V dropped 4 bases and J dropped 2 bases, with 19 bases sitting between them. The CDR3 loop reads CASSPGTTALGNQPQHF. Here the CDR3 DNA reads TGTGCCAGCAGCCCCGGGACGACGGCTCTTGGCAATCAGCCCCAGCATTTT.

CDR3 region: CASSSGTVNIQYF. CDR3 coding DNA: TGTGCCAGCAGCTCAGGGACGGTAAACATTCAGTACTTC. The chain is built from TRBV7-9 and TRBJ2-4; D might be TRBD1 or TRBD2, each matching 5 bases. Germline V CDR1 and CDR2: SEHNR, FQNEAQ (reference sequence). This CDR3 is built from 13 residues. V was clipped by 4 bases and J by 6 bases, with 10 bases between them.

This clonotype was recorded many times. The chain uses TRBV24-1 and TRBJ2-2; D might be TRBD1 or TRBD2, each matching 5 bases. CDR1 is KGHDR, CDR2 SFDVKD, per germline. The CDR3 is 16 residues long. V lost 3 bases and J 2 bases, leaving 12 bases between the germline ends. The CDR3 DNA reads TGTGCCACCAGTGATCAGGGACCGATAAACACCGGGGAGCTGTTTTTT. It translates to CATSDQGPINTGELFF.

The chain combines TRBV6-2 or TRBV6-3 with TRBJ1-6, with TRBD1 matching 8 bases. The CDR3 spans 15 residues. The J segment lost 10 bases and the V segment lost 4 bases, leaving 9 bases of the junction unmatched. In germline, CDR1 is MNHEY, CDR2 SVGEGT. CDR3 coding DNA: TGTGCCAGCAGTTTAACCCAGGGGGCGCGGTCACCCCTCCACTTT. Amino acid sequence: CASSLTQGARSPLHF.

In this sample, this clonotype turned up many times. This sequence joins TRBV20-1 and TRBJ1-1; D perhaps matches TRBD1 (5 bases). Germline V lookup: CDR1 DFQATT, CDR2 SNEGSKA (reference sequence). Trimming shortened V by 8 bases and J by 0 bases, and 13 bases separated the two germline ends. The CDR3 has 13 residues. The CDR3 sequence: CSPQGPVNTEAFF. CDR3 in DNA: TGCAGTCCTCAGGGCCCTGTGAACACTGAAGCTTTCTTT.

Note on this clonotype: This could be a read error, since a much larger clone is one nucleotide away. The chain is built from TRBV20-1 and TRBJ2-5, with unresolved D. Germline lookup yields CDR1 DFQATT and CDR2 SNEGSKA (reference sequence). CDR3 size: 14 residues. With 1 base removed from V and 2 bases from J, the gap between germline ends came to 11 bases. CDR3 nucleotides: TGCAGTGCTAGAGTGTCCAGCCTGCAAGAGACCCAGTACTTC. Protein: CSARVSSLQETQYF.

The chain joins TRBV5-5 to TRBJ2-1; no definite D call. CDR3 size: 14 residues. V was pared by 1 base and J by 3 bases, with 8 bases between. In germline, CDR1 is SGHKS, CDR2 YYEKEE (reference sequence). DNA of the CDR3: TGTGCCAGCAGCTTGAATGGGTTCTACAATGAGCAGTTCTTC. Its translation is CASSLNGFYNEQFF.

This clonotype was counted between two and nine times. V gene TRBV9 combines with J gene TRBJ2-5; 7 nucleotides agree with TRBD1. In germline, CDR1 is SGDLS, CDR2 YYNGEE. V dropped 3 bases and J dropped 3; count of bases not matched to a gene: 11. This CDR3 contains 16 residues. DNA for the CDR3: TGTGCCAGCAGCGAAGACCACAGGGGTTTAGAAGAGACCCAGTACTTC. This encodes CASSEDHRGLEETQYF.

The chain links TRBV7-3 to TRBJ2-6; the D call may be TRBD1 or TRBD2 (5 bases each). CDR1 SGHTA and CDR2 FQGTGA come from the germline V gene. This CDR3 spans 16 amino acids. Trimming cost V 1 base and J 2 bases, with 9 bases left between them. The CDR3: CASSLKGSPGANVLTF. Written as DNA, the CDR3 is TGTGCCAGCAGCTTAAAGGGGAGCCCTGGGGCCAACGTCCTGACTTTC. Filled out from reference TRBV7-3 and TRBJ2-6, the complete variable domain reads GAGVSQTPSNKVTEKGKYVELRCDPISGHTALYWYRQSLGQGPEFLIYFQGTGAADDSGLPNDRFFAVRPEGSVSTLKIQRTERGDSAVYLCASSLKGSPGANVLTFGAGSRLTVL.

This clonotype was recorded a few times. CDR3 residues: CASSDSGTSHTDTQYF. The CDR3 nucleotides read TGTGCCAGCAGCGACTCCGGGACTAGCCACACAGATACGCAGTATTTT. The J gene is TRBJ2-3, the V gene TRBV7-8, with 9 positions matching TRBD2. V trimming: 5 bases; J trimming: 2 bases; junction bases outside the gene matches: 8. CDR3 length equals 16 residues. Germline V lookup: CDR1 SGHVS, CDR2 FQNEAQ.

The sample holds many counts of this clonotype. J is TRBJ2-1 and V is TRBV20-1; D is possibly TRBD1 or TRBD2 (6 bases each). The V end lost 1 base, the J end lost 4 bases, and 14 bases lay between the germline ends. The CDR3 contains 15 residues. Germline V gene data show CDR1 as DFQATT and CDR2 as SNEGSKA (reference sequence). The CDR3 DNA sequence: TGCAGTGCTAGAGGGAGGGGGGCCCCTTACAATGAGCAGTTCTTC. Amino acids: CSARGRGAPYNEQFF.

In regard to this clonotype: A much larger clone differs by one base, so this may be a read error. The chain uses TRBV5-1 and TRBJ1-5; TRBD1 agrees at 9 bases. The V gene's germline CDR1 is SGHRS and CDR2 YFSETQ. The length of the CDR3 is 15 residues. V lost 4 bases to trimming and J lost 5 bases; unmatched junction nucleotides: 7. This CDR3 is CASSEGTGHYQPQHF. The DNA of the CDR3 is TGCGCCAGCAGCGAGGGGACAGGGCACTATCAGCCCCAGCATTTT.

This chain links TRBV7-9 with TRBJ2-5, with D possibly matching TRBD1 (6 bases). The CDR3 length is 14 residues. Germline CDR1 is SEHNR and CDR2 is FQNEAQ (reference sequence). The V and J ends lost 2 bases and 4 bases respectively, with 11 bases between them. CDR3 in amino acids: CASSLQQGGETQYF. CDR3 DNA: TGTGCCAGCAGCTTACAACAGGGTGGAGAGACCCAGTACTTC. The full variable domain, with the rest looked up from reference TRBV7-9 and TRBJ2-5, is DTGVSQNPRHKITKRGQNVTFRCDPISEHNRLYWYRQTLGQGPEFLTYFQNEAQLEKSRLLSDRFSAERPKGSFSTLEIQRTEQGDSAMYLCASSLQQGGETQYFGPGTRLLVL.